The 14 T cell receptor beta chains reported below all come from one sample, sequenced in a study of T cell responses to AZD1222 COVID-19 vaccine. Sequencing was performed with immunoSEQ multiplex PCR; in TCRdb, only in-frame clones are kept and a portion is missing. The top ten hold roughly 1% of the sample, which has under 250,000 clones, roughly 91% seen once. This material consisted of peripheral blood, taken on day 0 of MenACWY control vaccination. Receptors were obtained from an adult in good health.

The CDR3 sequence is CAISESGDAGSNQPQHF. CDR3 coding DNA: TGTGCCATCAGTGAGTCGGGGGATGCAGGTAGCAATCAGCCCCAGCATTTT. The chain carries TRBV10-3 and TRBJ1-5; a weak D match, TRBD1 (5 bases). V dropped 0 bases and J dropped 0 bases, with 12 bases sitting between them. Germline V lookup: CDR1 ENHRY, CDR2 SYGVKD. The CDR3 has 17 amino acids.

The table lists this clone with a count of one. The V call is TRBV19, the J call TRBJ1-1; D possibly corresponds to TRBD1 (6 bases). Germline CDR1 reads LNHDA; CDR2 reads SQIVND (reference sequence). This CDR3 is built from 17 residues. Trimming shortened V by 1 base and J by 1 base, and 16 bases separated the two germline ends. DNA for the CDR3: TGTGCCAGTAGTATAGGGTTGTGGGACAAACCGAACACTGAAGCTTTCTTT. Protein product: CASSIGLWDKPNTEAFF. The full variable domain, rest sourced from reference TRBV19 and TRBJ1-1, is DGGITQSPKYLFRKEGQNVTLSCEQNLNHDAMYWYRQDPGQGLRLIYYSQIVNDFQKGDIAEGYSVSREKKESFPLTVTSAQKNPTAFYLCASSIGLWDKPNTEAFFGQGTRLTVV.

The chain has TRBV5-4 and TRBJ1-6; D is uncertain. V dropped 5 bases and J dropped 7 bases, with 13 bases sitting between them. This CDR3 spans 14 amino acids. CDR1 and CDR2 from the germline V gene are SGHNT and YYREEE (reference sequence). The CDR3: CASREELPNSPLHF. The CDR3 region has the DNA TGTGCCAGCAGGGAGGAATTACCGAATTCACCCCTCCACTTT.

This clone was seen repeatedly, ten times or more. V and J are TRBV6-5 and TRBJ1-1; D remains ambiguous. Trimming took 8 bases from V and 1 from J, leaving 5 bases between them. CDR1 MNHEY and CDR2 SVGAGI come from the germline V gene. This CDR3 has 11 residues. CDR3 sequence (DNA): TGTGCCAGCTACCAGAACACTGAAGCTTTCTTT. Translated: CASYQNTEAFF.

The chain recombines TRBV5-4 with TRBJ1-2; no clear D. With 0 bases removed from V and 8 bases from J, the gap between germline ends came to 14 bases. CDR3 size: 14 residues. CDR1 is SGHNT and CDR2 is YYREEE in the germline V gene (reference sequence). The CDR3 sequence is CASSLGTVLRGYTF. The DNA for the CDR3 is TGTGCCAGCAGCTTGGGGACGGTCCTTAGGGGCTACACCTTC.

This clone was picked up one time. This chain connects TRBV5-1 to TRBJ1-1; the D is unclear. Trimming shortened V by 1 base and J by 7 bases, and 11 bases separated the two germline ends. This CDR3 contains 13 residues. The V gene's germline CDR1 is SGHRS and CDR2 YFSETQ. The CDR3 DNA reads as TGCGCCAGCAGCTTGTGGGATGACGGTGAAGCTTTCTTT. Protein sequence: CASSLWDDGEAFF.

The rearrangement links TRBV5-5 to TRBJ1-2; D possibly corresponds to TRBD1 (6 bases). The germline CDR1 and CDR2 sequences are SGHKS and YYEKEE (reference sequence). Trimming cost V 0 bases and J 7 bases, with 13 bases left between them. The CDR3 totals 14 residues. CDR3 loop: CASSLVGRGGGYTF. CDR3 nucleotide sequence: TGTGCCAGCAGCTTGGTGGGCAGGGGAGGTGGCTACACCTTC.

CDR3 residues: CASSPAGLRTEAFF. The CDR3 DNA reads as TGTGCCAGCAGCCCAGCCGGTCTGCGGACTGAAGCTTTCTTT. The chain uses TRBV7-8 and TRBJ1-1, with D unclear. This CDR3 is 14 amino acids long. The V gene lost 5 bases and the J gene lost 5 bases, with 15 bases spanning the gap. CDR1 is SGHVS and CDR2 is FQNEAQ in the germline V gene. The whole variable domain, remainder taken from reference TRBV7-8 and TRBJ1-1, is GAGVSQSPRYKVAKRGQDVALRCDPISGHVSLFWYQQALGQGPEFLTYFQNEAQLDKSGLPSDRFFAERPEGSVSTLKIQRTQQEDSAVYLCASSPAGLRTEAFFGQGTRLTVV.

The chain is built from TRBV10-1 and TRBJ2-2; D gene ambiguous. Germline V gene lookup returns CDR1 WNHNN and CDR2 SYGVQD (reference sequence). The CDR3 has 13 amino acids. V was pared by 6 bases and J by 0 bases, with 5 bases between. CDR3 nucleotides: TGCGCCAGCAGGGTTACGAACACCGGGGAGCTGTTTTTT. Its translation is CASRVTNTGELFF.

This clone was recorded only once. The chain employs TRBV3-1 (or the pseudogene TRBV3-2) and TRBJ1-6; 10 bases map to TRBD1. The CDR3 has 16 residues. J gave up 9 bases and V 5 bases, and 10 bases lay outside the gene matches. In germline, CDR1 is LGHDT, CDR2 YNNKEL (reference sequence). The CDR3 DNA reads as TGTGCCAGCAGCTCTTGGACAGGGGGATCCCCTTCACCCCTCCACTTT. It yields the protein CASSSWTGGSPSPLHF.

The V gene is TRBV11-2, the J gene TRBJ1-4, with D perhaps matching TRBD1 (5 bases). V lost 2 bases to trimming and J lost 6 bases, with 22 bases between them. The CDR3 contains 18 residues. CDR1 and CDR2 (germline): SGHAT, FQNNGV. CDR3 DNA: TGTGCCAGCAGCTTACAAACCGGCGGGGGTAATGTGTATGAAAAACTGTTTTTT. Its translation is CASSLQTGGGNVYEKLFF.

Notes on this clone: A much larger clone differs by one base, so this may be a read error. The same CDR3 arises from other DNA sequences in this sample as well. The J gene is TRBJ1-5, the V gene TRBV5-1; no definite D call. The germline V and J ends were trimmed by 0 bases and 1 base, with 2 bases remaining between them. This CDR3 comprises 13 residues. Germline CDR1 SGHRS, CDR2 YFSETQ. The CDR3 reads CASSLDSNQPQHF. The CDR3 coding sequence is TGCGCCAGCAGCTTGGACAGCAATCAGCCCCAGCATTTT.

The chain couples TRBV4-1 to TRBJ1-1; the D is unclear. V gave up 0 bases and J gave up 3 bases, with 8 bases separating them. The CDR3 contains 14 residues. The germline CDR1 and CDR2 sequences are MGHRA and YSYEKL. The CDR3 is CASSQDVLDTEAFF. DNA for the CDR3: TGCGCCAGCAGCCAAGACGTATTGGACACTGAAGCTTTCTTT.

This clone came up a few times. The chain is built from TRBV7-6 and TRBJ2-6; the D gene is possibly TRBD2 (6 bases). CDR1 is SGHVS and CDR2 is FNYEAQ in the germline V gene. V lost 1 base to trimming and J lost 1 base, with 8 bases between them. The CDR3 loop spans 16 amino acids. This chain's CDR3 is CASSLVAGSGANVLTF. CDR3 nucleotide sequence: TGTGCCAGCAGCTTAGTTGCGGGGTCTGGGGCCAACGTCCTGACTTTC.